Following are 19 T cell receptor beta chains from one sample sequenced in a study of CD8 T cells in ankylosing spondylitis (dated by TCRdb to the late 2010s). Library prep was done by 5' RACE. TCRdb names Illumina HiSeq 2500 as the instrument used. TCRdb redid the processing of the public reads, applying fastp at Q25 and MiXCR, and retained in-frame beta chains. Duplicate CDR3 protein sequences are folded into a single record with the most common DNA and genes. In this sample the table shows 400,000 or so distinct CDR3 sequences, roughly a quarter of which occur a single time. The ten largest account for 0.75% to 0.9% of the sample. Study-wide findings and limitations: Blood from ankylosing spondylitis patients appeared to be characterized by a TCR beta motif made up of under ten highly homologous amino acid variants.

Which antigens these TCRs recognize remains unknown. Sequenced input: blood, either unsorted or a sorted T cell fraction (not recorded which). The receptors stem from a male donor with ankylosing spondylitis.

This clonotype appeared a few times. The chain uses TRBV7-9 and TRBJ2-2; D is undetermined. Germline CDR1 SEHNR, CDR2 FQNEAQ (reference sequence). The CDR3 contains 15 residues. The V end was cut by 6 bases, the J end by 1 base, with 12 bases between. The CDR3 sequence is CASRDRVQNTGELFF. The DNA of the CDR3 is TGTGCCAGCAGGGACCGGGTTCAGAACACCGGGGAGCTGTTTTTT.

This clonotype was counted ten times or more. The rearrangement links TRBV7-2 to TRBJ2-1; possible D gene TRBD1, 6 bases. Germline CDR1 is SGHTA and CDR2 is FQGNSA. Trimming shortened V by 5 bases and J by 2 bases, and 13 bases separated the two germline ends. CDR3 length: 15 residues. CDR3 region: CASSLKQGAYNEQFF. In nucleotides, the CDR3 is TGTGCCAGCAGCCTAAAACAGGGAGCCTACAATGAGCAGTTCTTC.

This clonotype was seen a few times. In DNA, the CDR3 is TGTGCCAGCAGTGTAGGCGGGAGGGCCTTTAACACCGGGGAGCTGTTTTTT. Its protein product is CASSVGGRAFNTGELFF. This chain links TRBV2 with TRBJ2-2; TRBD2 matches at 9 bases. Germline V lookup: CDR1 SNHLY, CDR2 FYNNEI. The CDR3 is 17 residues long. Unmatched junction bases numbered 8, after V lost 4 bases and J lost 2 bases. Combining the CDR3 with reference TRBV2 and TRBJ2-2 gives the whole variable domain EPEVTQTPSHQVTQMGQEVILRCVPISNHLYFYWYRQILGQKVEFLVSFYNNEISEKSEIFDDQFSVERPDGSNFTLKIRSTKLEDSAMYFCASSVGGRAFNTGELFFGEGSRLTVL.

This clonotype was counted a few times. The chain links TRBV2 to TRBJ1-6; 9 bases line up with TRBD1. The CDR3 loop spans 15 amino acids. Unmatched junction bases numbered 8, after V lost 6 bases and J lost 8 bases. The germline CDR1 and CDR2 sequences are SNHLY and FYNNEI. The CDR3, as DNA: TGTGCCAGCAGGGGGGACAGGGAGGCCGATTCACCCCTCCACTTT. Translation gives CASRGDREADSPLHF.

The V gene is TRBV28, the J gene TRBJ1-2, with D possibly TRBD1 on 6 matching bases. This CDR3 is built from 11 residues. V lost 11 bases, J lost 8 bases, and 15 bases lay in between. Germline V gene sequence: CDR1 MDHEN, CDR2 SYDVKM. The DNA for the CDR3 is TGTGCCGGGGGGACATGGGGAGGCTACACCTTC. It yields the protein CAGGTWGGYTF.

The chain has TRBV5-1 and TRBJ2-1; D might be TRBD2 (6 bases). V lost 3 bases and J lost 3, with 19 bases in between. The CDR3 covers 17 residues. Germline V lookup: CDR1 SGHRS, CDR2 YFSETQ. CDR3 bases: TGCGCCAGCAGCTGGGGGGTTAGCCCGGTGGGCTACAATGAGCAGTTCTTC. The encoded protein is CASSWGVSPVGYNEQFF.

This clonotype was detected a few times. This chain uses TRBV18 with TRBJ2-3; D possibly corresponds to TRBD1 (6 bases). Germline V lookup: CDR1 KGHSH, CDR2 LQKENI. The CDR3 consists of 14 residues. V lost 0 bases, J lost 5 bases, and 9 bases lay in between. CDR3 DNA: TGTGCCAGCTCACCACCTACACAGGGAGATACGCAGTATTTT. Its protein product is CASSPPTQGDTQYF.

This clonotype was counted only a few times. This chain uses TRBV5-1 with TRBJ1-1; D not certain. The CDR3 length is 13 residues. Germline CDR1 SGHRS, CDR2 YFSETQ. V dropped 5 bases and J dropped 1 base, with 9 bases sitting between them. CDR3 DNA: TGCGCCAGCAGATTTGATCAGAACACTGAAGCTTTCTTT. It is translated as CASRFDQNTEAFF.

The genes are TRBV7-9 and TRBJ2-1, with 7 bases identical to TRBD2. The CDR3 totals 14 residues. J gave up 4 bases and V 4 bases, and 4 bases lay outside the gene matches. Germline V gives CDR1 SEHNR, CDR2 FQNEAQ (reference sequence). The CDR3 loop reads CASSSLAVYNEQFF. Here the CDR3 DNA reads TGTGCCAGCAGCTCGCTAGCGGTTTACAATGAGCAGTTCTTC.

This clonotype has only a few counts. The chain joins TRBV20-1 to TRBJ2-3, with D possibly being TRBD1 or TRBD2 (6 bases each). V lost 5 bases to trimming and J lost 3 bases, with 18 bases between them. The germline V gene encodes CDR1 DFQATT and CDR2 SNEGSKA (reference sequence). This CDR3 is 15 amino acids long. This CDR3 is CSADPTGARTDTQYF. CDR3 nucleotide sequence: TGCAGTGCTGACCCCACGGGGGCTCGGACAGATACGCAGTATTTT.

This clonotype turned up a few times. In DNA, the CDR3 is TGCAGCGCAAACAGGGATAGGAACACCGGGGAGCTGTTTTTT. Translation gives CSANRDRNTGELFF. This chain connects TRBV29-1 to TRBJ2-2; tentatively, D is TRBD1 (6 bases). V lost 7 bases and J lost 1, with 13 bases in between. Looked up from germline, CDR1 is SQVTM and CDR2 is ANQGSEA. The CDR3 contains 14 residues.

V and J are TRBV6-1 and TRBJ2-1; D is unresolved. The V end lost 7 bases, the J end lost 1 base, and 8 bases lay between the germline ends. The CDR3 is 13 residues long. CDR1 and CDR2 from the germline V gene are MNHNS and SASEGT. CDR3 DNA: TGTGCCAGCAATAGTGGATCCTACAATGAGCAGTTCTTC. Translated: CASNSGSYNEQFF.

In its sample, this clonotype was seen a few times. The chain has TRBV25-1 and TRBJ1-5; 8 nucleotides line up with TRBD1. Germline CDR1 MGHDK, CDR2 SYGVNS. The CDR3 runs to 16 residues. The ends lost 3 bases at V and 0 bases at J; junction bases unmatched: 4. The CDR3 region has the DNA TGTGCCAGCAGTGATACGACAGGGGCTAGCAATCAGCCCCAGCATTTT. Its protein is CASSDTTGASNQPQHF.

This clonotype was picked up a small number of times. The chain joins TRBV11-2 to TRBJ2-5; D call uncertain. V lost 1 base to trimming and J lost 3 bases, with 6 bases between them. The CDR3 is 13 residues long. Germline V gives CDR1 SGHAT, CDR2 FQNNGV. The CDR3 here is CASSLVRKETQYF. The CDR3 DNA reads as TGTGCCAGCAGCTTAGTCAGAAAAGAGACCCAGTACTTC.

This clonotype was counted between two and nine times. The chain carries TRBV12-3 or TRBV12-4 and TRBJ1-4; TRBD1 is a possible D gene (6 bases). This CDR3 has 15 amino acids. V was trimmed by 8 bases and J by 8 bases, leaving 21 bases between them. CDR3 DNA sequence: TGTGCCAGCTCCCCAAACCGGGGGGCAGGGGAAAAACTGTTTTTT. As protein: CASSPNRGAGEKLFF.

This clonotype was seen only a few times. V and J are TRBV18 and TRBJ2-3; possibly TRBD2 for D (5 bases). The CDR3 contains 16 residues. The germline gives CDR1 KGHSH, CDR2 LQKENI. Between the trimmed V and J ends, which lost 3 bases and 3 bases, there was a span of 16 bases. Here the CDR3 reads CASSPSGGSETDTQYF. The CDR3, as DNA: TGTGCCAGCTCACCTTCCGGTGGGAGTGAAACAGATACGCAGTATTTT.

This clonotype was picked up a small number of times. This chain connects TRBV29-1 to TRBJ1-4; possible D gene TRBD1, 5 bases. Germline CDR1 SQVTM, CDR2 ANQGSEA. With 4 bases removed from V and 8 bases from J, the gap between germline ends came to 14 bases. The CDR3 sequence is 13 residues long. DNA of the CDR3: TGCAGCGTTGGGGGGTTGAGAAAAGAAAAACTGTTTTTT. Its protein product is CSVGGLRKEKLFF.

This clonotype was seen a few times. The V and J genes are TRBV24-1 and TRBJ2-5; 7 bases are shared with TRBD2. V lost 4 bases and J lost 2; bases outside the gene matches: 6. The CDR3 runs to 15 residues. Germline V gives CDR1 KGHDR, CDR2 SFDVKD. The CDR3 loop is CATSDPTSAQETQYF. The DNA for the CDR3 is TGTGCCACCAGTGACCCTACTAGCGCTCAAGAGACCCAGTACTTC.

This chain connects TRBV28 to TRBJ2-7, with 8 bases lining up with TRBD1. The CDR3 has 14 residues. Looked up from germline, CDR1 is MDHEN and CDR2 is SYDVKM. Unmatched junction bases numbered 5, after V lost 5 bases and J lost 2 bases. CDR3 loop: CASSVTGVTYEQYV. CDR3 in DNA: TGTGCCAGCAGTGTGACAGGGGTGACCTACGAGCAGTACGTC.